Included here is one T cell receptor beta chain sequence, with context. The germline V gene encodes CDR1 SQVTM and CDR2 ANQGSEA. V was clipped by 2 bases and J by 3 bases; unmatched bases: 9. CDR3 length: 16 residues. This sample is part of a study of T cells in Graves' hyperthyroidism and ophthalmopathy. Uncontrolled infection, other autoimmune disease, pregnancy or lactation barred patients from enrollment. RNA transcripts gave rise to amplified TCR beta CDR3 regions. First-round RT-PCR with HTBI primers amplified the TCR CDR3 region. TCRdb re-called the multiplex PCR reads with MiXCR, one entry per CDR3 protein. The sample consists of about 380,000 distinct CDR3 sequences, 14% of them appearing once.

This receptor was obtained from a woman aged 30 to 39 with Graves' ophthalmopathy. The material sequenced was blood. The rearrangement links TRBV29-1 to TRBJ2-4; 8 bases line up with TRBD1. This CDR3 is CSVEWGQVRGKNIQYF. CDR3 bases: TGCAGCGTTGAATGGGGACAGGTGCGTGGCAAAAACATTCAGTACTTC.